The 7 T cell receptor beta chains listed next were all sequenced from one sample in a study of shared clonotypes between healthy human individuals. Here immunoSEQ multiplex PCR was the method, and the copy in TCRdb shows in-frame clones only, minus some. The repertoire holds hundreds of thousands of clones, about 96% seen once, with roughly 0.1% in the top ten. Terminally differentiated effector memory CD45RA+ cells were excluded from the naive CD8 cells, which were CD45RO-negative and positively selected for CCR7. The sequencing sample was made of naive CD8+ T cells sorted from blood. These receptors came from a woman aged 25 to 39 in good health.

V usage is TRBV10-1 and J usage is TRBJ2-7, with 11 bases fitting TRBD2. This CDR3 comprises 13 residues. After removal of 3 bases from V and 6 bases from J, the junction contained 1 base not matched to a gene. Germline CDR1 is WNHNN and CDR2 is SYGVQD (reference sequence). For the CDR3, the DNA is TGCGCCAGCAGTGAAACTAGCGGGGGCGAGCAGTACTTC. Translation gives CASSETSGGEQYF.

The chain is built from TRBV5-8 and TRBJ2-1, with 7 bases fitting TRBD2. Per the germline V gene, CDR1 is SGHTS and CDR2 is YDEGEE. V lost 1 base to trimming and J lost 2 bases; unmatched junction nucleotides: 3. The CDR3 is 15 amino acids. CDR3 protein: CASSLFTSAYNEQFF. As DNA, the CDR3 is TGTGCCAGCAGCTTGTTCACTAGCGCCTACAATGAGCAGTTCTTC.

The chain couples TRBV27 to TRBJ2-3; TRBD2 aligns across 7 bases. The V segment lost 7 bases and the J segment 1 base; nucleotides outside the gene matches: 14. The germline V gene has CDR1 MNHEY and CDR2 SMNVEV (reference sequence). The CDR3 is 17 residues long. The CDR3 reads CASTFLGGAGGTDTQYF. CDR3 nucleotides: TGTGCCAGCACGTTCCTGGGAGGGGCGGGTGGCACAGATACGCAGTATTTT.

The rearrangement links TRBV25-1 to TRBJ1-3, with D tentatively TRBD1 (6 bases). The CDR3 has 14 amino acids. The V end was cut by 5 bases, the J end by 4 bases, with 12 bases between. Germline V gives CDR1 MGHDK, CDR2 SYGVNS. Here the CDR3 DNA reads TGTGCCAGCAGTAAGACAGGTTTCGGAAACACCATATATTTT. Amino acid sequence: CASSKTGFGNTIYF.

V gene TRBV11-2 combines with J gene TRBJ2-7; 10 bases map to TRBD1. Trimming removed 5 bases from V and 3 bases from J; junction bases left unmatched: 7. This CDR3 spans 15 amino acids. Looked up from germline, CDR1 is SGHAT and CDR2 is FQNNGV. CDR3 DNA: TGTGCCAGCAGCCCCTCCGGGACAGGGGTCTACGAGCAGTACTTC. Amino acids: CASSPSGTGVYEQYF.

CDR3 in amino acids: CASSIGAEAVMSNQPQHF. CDR3 coding DNA: TGTGCCAGTAGTATAGGGGCGGAGGCAGTAATGAGCAATCAGCCCCAGCATTTT. The genes are TRBV19 and TRBJ1-5; D is unclear. V was shortened by 1 base and J by 1 base, with 17 bases between the two germline ends. Germline CDR1 LNHDA, CDR2 SQIVND (reference sequence). The CDR3 loop spans 18 amino acids.

The V and J genes are TRBV7-9 and TRBJ1-4; the D gene is possibly TRBD1 (6 bases). The CDR3 totals 13 residues. Trimming removed 1 base at V and 8 bases at J, with 8 bases between. Per germline, CDR1 SEHNR and CDR2 FQNEAQ (reference sequence). In DNA, the CDR3 is TGTGCCAGCAGCTTAGTAGGGGGAGAAAAACTGTTTTTT. This codes for CASSLVGGEKLFF.